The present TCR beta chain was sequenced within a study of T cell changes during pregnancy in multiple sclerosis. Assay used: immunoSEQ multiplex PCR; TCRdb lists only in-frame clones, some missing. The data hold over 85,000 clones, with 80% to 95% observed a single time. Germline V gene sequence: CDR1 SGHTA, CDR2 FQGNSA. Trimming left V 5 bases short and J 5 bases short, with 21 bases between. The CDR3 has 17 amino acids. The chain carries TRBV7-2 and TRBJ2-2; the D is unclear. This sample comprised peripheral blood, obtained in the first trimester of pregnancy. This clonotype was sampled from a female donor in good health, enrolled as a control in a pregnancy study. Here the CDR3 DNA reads TGTGCCAGCAGCCCCGCCCTGAGACAAGCCATTACCGGGGAGCTGTTTTTT. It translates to CASSPALRQAITGELFF. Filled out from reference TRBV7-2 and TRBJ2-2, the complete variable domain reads GAGVSQSPSNKVTEKGKDVELRCDPISGHTALYWYRQSLGQGLEFLIYFQGNSAPDKSGLPSDRFSAERTGGSVSTLTIQRTQQEDSAVYLCASSPALRQAITGELFFGEGSRLTVL.